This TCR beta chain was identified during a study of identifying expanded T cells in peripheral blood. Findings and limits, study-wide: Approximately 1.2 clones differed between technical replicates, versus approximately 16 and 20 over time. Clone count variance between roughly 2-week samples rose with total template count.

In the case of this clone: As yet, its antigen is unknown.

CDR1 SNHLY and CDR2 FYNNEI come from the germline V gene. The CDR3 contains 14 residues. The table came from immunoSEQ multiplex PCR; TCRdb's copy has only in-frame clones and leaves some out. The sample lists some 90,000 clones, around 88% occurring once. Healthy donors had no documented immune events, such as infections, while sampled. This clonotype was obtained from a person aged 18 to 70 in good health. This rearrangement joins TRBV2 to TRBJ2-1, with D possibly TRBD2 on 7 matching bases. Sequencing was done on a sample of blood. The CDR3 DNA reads TGTGCGACACCGCGGGGGCCGTCCTACAATGAGCAGTTCTTC. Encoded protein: CATPRGPSYNEQFF.